This T cell receptor (beta chain) is drawn from a study of OX40 agonist ivuxolimab in advanced cancers. For the study at large: Every patient in dose escalation had hepatocellular carcinoma, melanoma, renal cell or head and neck cancer.

This clone was seen more than once but under ten times. Here immunoSEQ multiplex PCR was the method, and the copy in TCRdb shows in-frame clones only, minus some. The sample yields fewer than 40,000 clones, around three quarters seen once. V lost 6 bases and J lost 3, with 12 bases in between. CDR1 LNHDA and CDR2 SQIVND come from the germline V gene (reference sequence). This CDR3 is built from 13 residues. Sequencing used CD4+ or CD8+ T cells sorted from blood, obtained in a trial of the OX40 agonist ivuxolimab. J is TRBJ2-7 and V is TRBV19; D tentatively fits TRBD1 or TRBD2 (5 bases each). The receptor was isolated from an adult with an advanced solid tumor such as melanoma, head and neck, liver or kidney cancer. In DNA form, the CDR3 reads TGTGCCAGTAGCCCGGGACGGCTCTACGAGCAGTACTTC. Protein: CASSPGRLYEQYF.